The clone carrying this TCR beta chain was counted between two and nine times. Its antigen is unknown. The data derive from a study of T cells in Graves' hyperthyroidism and ophthalmopathy. Across the whole study: At the time of initial diagnosis and before any treatment, peripheral blood was collected.

The germline V gene has CDR1 MDHEN and CDR2 SYDVKM. The CDR3 loop spans 15 amino acids. V was clipped by 6 bases and J by 3 bases, with 18 bases between them. The CDR3 regions of TCR beta were amplified from RNA transcripts. First-round RT-PCR targeting the TCR CDR3 was performed with the HTBI primer set. Each CDR3 protein gets one entry after TCRdb re-called the multiplex PCR reads with MiXCR. This sample has some 760,000 distinct CDR3 sequences, with around 13% found just once. The PBMCs were taken from 10 ml of fresh peripheral blood. Study results and caveats: In blood, most of the thyroid clonotypes expanded above 0.001 were also present. Ophthalmopathy was separated from stable hyperthyroidism by a 13 V-J model.

V and J are TRBV28 and TRBJ2-7; tentatively, D is TRBD2 (6 bases). The sample consisted of blood. The source of this sequence is a young woman with Graves' hyperthyroidism. The CDR3 nucleotides read TGTGCCAGCAGGTCCCGCGGGGAGTTCAACTACGAGCAGTACTTC. It encodes CASRSRGEFNYEQYF.